This T cell receptor beta chain was recorded in a study of T cells in Graves' hyperthyroidism and ophthalmopathy. The source material, RNA transcripts, was used to amplify TCR beta CDR3 regions. First-round RT-PCR targeting the TCR CDR3 was performed with the HTBI primer set. TCRdb called the multiplex PCR reads again in MiXCR, with one record for every CDR3 protein. The table shows around 300,000 distinct CDR3 sequences, with about 14% occurring only once. This clonotype has a count of ten or more. The receptor's source is a woman aged 30 to 39 with Graves' hyperthyroidism that later progressed to Graves' ophthalmopathy. Sequencing was done on a sample of blood.

The CDR3 region has the DNA TGTGCCAGCAGCTTACCCCCGGGACAGGGTTTAGGTAATGAGCAGTTCTTC. This sequence encodes CASSLPPGQGLGNEQFF. The chain has TRBV7-9 and TRBJ2-1, with 9 bases aligning to TRBD1. Germline loops: CDR1 SEHNR, CDR2 FQNEAQ (reference sequence). The V and J ends lost 2 bases and 7 bases, in that order; junction bases with no gene match: 12. The CDR3 has 17 amino acids. The variable domain in full, completed from reference TRBV7-9 and TRBJ2-1, reads DTGVSQNPRHKITKRGQNVTFRCDPISEHNRLYWYRQTLGQGPEFLTYFQNEAQLEKSRLLSDRFSAERPKGSFSTLEIQRTEQGDSAMYLCASSLPPGQGLGNEQFFGPGTRLTVL.